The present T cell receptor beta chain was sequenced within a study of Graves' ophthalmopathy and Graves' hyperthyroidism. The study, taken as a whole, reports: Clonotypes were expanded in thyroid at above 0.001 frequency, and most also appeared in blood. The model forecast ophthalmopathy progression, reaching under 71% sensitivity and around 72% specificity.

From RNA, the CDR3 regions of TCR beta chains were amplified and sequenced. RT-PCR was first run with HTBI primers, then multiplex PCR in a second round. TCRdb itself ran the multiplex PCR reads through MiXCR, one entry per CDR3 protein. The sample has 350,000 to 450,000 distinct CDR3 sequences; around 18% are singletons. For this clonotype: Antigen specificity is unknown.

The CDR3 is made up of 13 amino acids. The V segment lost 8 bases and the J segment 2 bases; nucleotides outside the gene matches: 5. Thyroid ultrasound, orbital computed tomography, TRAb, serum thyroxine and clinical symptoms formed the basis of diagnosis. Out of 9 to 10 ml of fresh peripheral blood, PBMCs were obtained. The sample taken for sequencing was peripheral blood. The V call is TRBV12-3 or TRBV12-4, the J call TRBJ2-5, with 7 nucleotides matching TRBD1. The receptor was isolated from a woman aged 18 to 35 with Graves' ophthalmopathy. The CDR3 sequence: CASRPTGQETQYF. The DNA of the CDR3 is TGTGCCAGCCGACCGACAGGGCAAGAGACCCAGTACTTC.